These 9 T cell receptor beta chains were all obtained from the same sample, sequenced in a study of shared clonotypes between healthy human individuals. The data were produced by immunoSEQ multiplex PCR, yet TCRdb's version contains in-frame clones alone and is incomplete. Of roughly 2.5 million clones detected, just over 90% appear once; the ten largest clones hold 0.11% to 0.15%. The specimen was naive CD4+ T cells sorted from blood. Specified subset: CD45RA+ positively selected. The source is a man aged 18 to 29 in good health.

Of note for this clone: In the same sample, other DNA sequences code for this CDR3. The rearrangement joins TRBV5-1 to TRBJ2-2; D uncertain. Trimming shortened V by 2 bases and J by 1 base, and 6 bases separated the two germline ends. The CDR3 contains 14 residues. Germline assignment: CDR1 SGHRS and CDR2 YFSETQ. The CDR3 sequence is CASSLDGNTGELFF. The DNA for the CDR3 is TGCGCCAGCAGCTTAGACGGGAACACCGGGGAGCTGTTTTTT.

In the case of this clone: The identical CDR3 is also encoded by other nucleotide sequences in the sample. As DNA, the CDR3 is TGCGCCAGCAGCTTGGAGGTCAGCACAGATACGCAGTATTTT. Its translation is CASSLEVSTDTQYF. This chain joins TRBV5-1 and TRBJ2-3; D gene uncertain. CDR3 length: 14 amino acids. The germline CDR1 and CDR2 sequences are SGHRS and YFSETQ. V was pared by 0 bases and J by 0 bases, with 5 bases between.

The rearrangement links TRBV4-3 to TRBJ2-1, with 13 positions matching TRBD2. The CDR3 has 16 amino acids. With V trimmed by 1 base and J by 4 bases, 1 base remained unmatched. CDR1 LGHNA and CDR2 YSLEER come from the germline V gene. The CDR3 coding sequence is TGCGCCAGCAGCCAAGGGACTAGCGGGAGATACAATGAGCAGTTCTTC. As protein: CASSQGTSGRYNEQFF.

The gene calls are TRBV9 and TRBJ2-1; 10 bases align to TRBD1. V lost 1 base, J lost 6 bases, and 7 bases stayed unmatched. CDR1 is SGDLS, CDR2 YYNGEE, per germline. The CDR3 has 16 amino acids. The CDR3 sequence: CASSVNPGTGVNEQFF. CDR3 nucleotide sequence: TGTGCCAGCAGCGTAAATCCCGGGACAGGGGTCAATGAGCAGTTCTTC.

This chain uses TRBV2 with TRBJ2-1; 7 bases are a match to TRBD2. The germline V gene encodes CDR1 SNHLY and CDR2 FYNNEI. Trimming at V came to 1 base and at J to 4 bases, leaving 7 bases not matched to a gene. The CDR3 is 16 amino acids. The CDR3 reads CASSEDSGRKYNEQFF. For the CDR3, the DNA is TGTGCCAGCAGTGAAGATAGCGGGCGTAAATACAATGAGCAGTTCTTC.

The chain links TRBV30 to TRBJ2-5, with D uncertain. The end of the DNA fits TRBJ2-7 better, so the J call may be wrong. Looked up from germline, CDR1 is GTSNPN and CDR2 is SVGIG (reference sequence). The CDR3 has 12 residues. CDR3 loop: CAWAPSAGEQYF. The DNA of the CDR3 is TGTGCCTGGGCTCCCTCAGCCGGCGAGCAGTACTTC.

The genes are TRBV7-2 and TRBJ2-2; TRBD1 matches 9 bases. Germline-derived CDR1 and CDR2 are SGHTA and FQGNSA. CDR3 length: 16 residues. Trimming removed 4 bases from V and 9 bases from J; junction bases left unmatched: 12. CDR3 DNA sequence: TGTGCCAGCAGCTCTACCCCGGGACAGGGTAGCCGGGAGCTGTTTTTT. Amino acids: CASSSTPGQGSRELFF.

The chain combines TRBV4-1 with TRBJ1-4; 8 positions match TRBD1. Germline CDR1 is MGHRA and CDR2 is YSYEKL. The V gene end was trimmed by 4 bases and the J gene end by 8 bases; junction bases not matched to a gene: 6. The CDR3 runs 14 residues. The CDR3 coding sequence is TGCGCCAGCAGCCCGGACAGGGATGGAGAAAAACTGTTTTTT. This sequence encodes CASSPDRDGEKLFF.

The sample holds one count of this clone. Other DNA sequences of this sample code for an identical CDR3. This chain connects TRBV7-2 to TRBJ1-5, with a tentative D call TRBD1 (5 bases). With 3 bases removed from V and 0 bases from J, the gap between germline ends came to 9 bases. CDR3 length: 15 amino acids. Germline V gene lookup returns CDR1 SGHTA and CDR2 FQGNSA. CDR3: CASSLGGISNQPQHF. The CDR3 DNA reads TGTGCCAGCAGCTTGGGGGGGATTAGCAATCAGCCCCAGCATTTT. Full variable domain (remainder filled in from reference TRBV7-2 and TRBJ1-5): GAGVSQSPSNKVTEKGKDVELRCDPISGHTALYWYRQSLGQGLEFLIYFQGNSAPDKSGLPSDRFSAERTGGSVSTLTIQRTQQEDSAVYLCASSLGGISNQPQHFGDGTRLSIL.